Listed below are T cell receptor beta chains from one sample, sequenced in a study of cytomegalovirus exposure and HLA in healthy donors. TCRdb keeps only in-frame clones here, not all; method: immunoSEQ multiplex PCR. The sample lists 80,000 to 100,000 clones; about 82% were seen once. Sequencing input: PBMCs. Receptors originate from a young man in good health and CMV-seronegative. The conserved cysteine and the conserved F or W are not part of the CDR3 here. Fields, in order: J gene, V gene, CDR3 protein.

TRBJ2-7 | TRBV6-6 | ASSYSILATTEQY
TRBJ2-3 | TRBV14 | ASSGIAPKPSTDTQY
TRBJ1-1 | TRBV28 | ASTIQVNTEAF
TRBJ1-1 | TRBV6-6 | ASSRPRAGGRTEAF
TRBJ2-2 | TRBV27 | ASSRRTGWTGELF
TRBJ1-4 | TRBV7-9 | ASSPRDSLGEKLF
TRBJ2-1 | TRBV4-3 | ASSQDGGGQDEQF
TRBJ1-2 | TRBV4-3 | ASSSQTRDYGYT
TRBJ2-1 | TRBV7-2 | ASSLGQAYNEQF
TRBJ1-2 | TRBV4-3 | ASSQVHGPNYGYT
TRBJ1-1 | TRBV9 | ASSVATKMNTEAF
TRBJ1-5 | TRBV30 | AYGQGTGNQPQH
TRBJ2-2 | TRBV6-4 | ASSEQGTGELF
TRBJ1-1 | TRBV5-4 | ASSSMGRKAF
TRBJ1-2 | TRBV4-1 | ASSQDRDKLYGYT
TRBJ2-1 | TRBV15 | ATSRDGIYNEQF
TRBJ1-1 | TRBV19 | ASSTHRVMSTEAF
TRBJ1-4 | TRBV2 | ASRDSNEKLF
TRBJ1-1 | TRBV30 | ARKDSSNTEAF
TRBJ1-1 | TRBV19 | ASSIELGTGAF
TRBJ1-4 | TRBV28 | ASSLWGAFNRQNATNEKLF
TRBJ1-2 | TRBV2 | ASRGDRGLKGYT
TRBJ1-1 | TRBV20-1 | SARDRDEAF
TRBJ1-2 | TRBV30 | AWRAGKGYGYT
TRBJ1-1 | TRBV6-5 | ASSGLGGTEAF
TRBJ2-3 | TRBV2 | ASSGEGGPQY
TRBJ1-2 | TRBV19 | ASSMRPGQNYGYT
TRBJ1-4 | TRBV5-5 | ASSLNSPAAGEKLF
TRBJ2-3 | TRBV6-5 | ASSYGGGPPDTQY
TRBJ1-1 | TRBV10-3 | AIEGGFGEAF
TRBJ2-7 | TRBV19 | ASSLGLAGGKTTEQY
TRBJ2-1 | TRBV5-1 | ASSLPGGINEQF
TRBJ2-1 | TRBV6-1 | ASSERTVYEQF
TRBJ2-7 | TRBV6-1 | ASSELGVQQY
TRBJ2-5 | TRBV7-9 | ASSSGETQY
TRBJ2-3 | TRBV6-1 | ASSELAGGPDTQY
TRBJ1-2 | TRBV4-3 | ASSQDATGAYYGYT
TRBJ2-7 | TRBV7-2 | ASSPSWTSGSYEQY
TRBJ1-1 | TRBV5-1 | ASSLGTPSEAF
TRBJ2-5 | TRBV2 | ASSAGTSGGRYQETQY
TRBJ2-2 | TRBV19 | ASNRERGVTGELF